This entry describes one TCR beta chain. Its antigen is still unknown. These data belong to a study of T cells in Graves' hyperthyroidism and ophthalmopathy. Overall study results and limits: Progression to ophthalmopathy was predicted a median of roughly seven months early. Stable hyperthyroidism was told apart from ophthalmopathy by a model built on 13 V-J features.

Graves' hyperthyroidism is called stable when ophthalmopathy does not progress within 18 months. Exclusion followed for patients with uncontrolled infection, other autoimmune disease, pregnancy or lactation. Template material for amplifying TCR beta CDR3 regions consisted of RNA transcripts. TCR CDR3 underwent first-round RT-PCR with the HTBI primer set. One entry per CDR3 protein results from TCRdb running MiXCR on the multiplex PCR reads. The sample lists a few hundred thousand distinct CDR3 sequences; 20% were seen once. This CDR3 is 15 amino acids long. The V and J ends lost 5 bases and 3 bases respectively, with 16 bases between them. CDR1 is SGHTA and CDR2 is FQGTGA in the germline V gene.

The genes are TRBV7-3 and TRBJ1-2; weak D call: TRBD1 (6 bases). The clonotype originates from a young man with Graves' hyperthyroidism. Material for sequencing was blood. The CDR3 sequence is CASSPGHNGDYGYTF. The CDR3 DNA is TGTGCCAGCAGCCCGGGACACAATGGGGACTATGGCTACACCTTC.